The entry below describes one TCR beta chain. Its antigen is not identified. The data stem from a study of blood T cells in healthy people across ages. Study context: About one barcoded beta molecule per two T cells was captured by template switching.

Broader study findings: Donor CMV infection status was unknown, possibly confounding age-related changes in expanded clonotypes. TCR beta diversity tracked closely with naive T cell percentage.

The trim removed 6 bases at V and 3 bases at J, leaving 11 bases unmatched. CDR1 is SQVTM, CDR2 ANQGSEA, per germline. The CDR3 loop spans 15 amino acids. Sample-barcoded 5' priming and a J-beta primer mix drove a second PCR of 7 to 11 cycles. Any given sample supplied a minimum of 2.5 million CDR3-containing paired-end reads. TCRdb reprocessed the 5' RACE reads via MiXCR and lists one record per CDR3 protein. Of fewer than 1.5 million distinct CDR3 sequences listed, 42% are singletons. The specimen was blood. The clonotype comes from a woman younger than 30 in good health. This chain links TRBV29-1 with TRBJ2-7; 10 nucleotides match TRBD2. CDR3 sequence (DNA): TGCAGCGTGCCGGACTGGACTAGCGGACACTACGAGCAGTACTTC. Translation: CSVPDWTSGHYEQYF.